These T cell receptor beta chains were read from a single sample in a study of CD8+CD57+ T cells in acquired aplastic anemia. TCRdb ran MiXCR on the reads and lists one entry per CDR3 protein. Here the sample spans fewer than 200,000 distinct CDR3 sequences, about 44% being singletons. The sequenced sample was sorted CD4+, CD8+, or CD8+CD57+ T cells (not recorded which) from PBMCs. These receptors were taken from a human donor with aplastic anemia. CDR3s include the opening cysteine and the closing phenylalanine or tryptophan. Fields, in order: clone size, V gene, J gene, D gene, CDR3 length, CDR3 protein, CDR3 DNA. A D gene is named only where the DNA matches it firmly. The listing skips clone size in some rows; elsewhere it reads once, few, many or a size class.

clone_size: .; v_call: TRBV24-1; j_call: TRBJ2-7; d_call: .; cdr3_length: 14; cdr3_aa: CATSTTGAPLEQYF; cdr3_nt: TGTGCCACCAGCACGACAGGAGCTCCCCTCGAGCAGTACTTC
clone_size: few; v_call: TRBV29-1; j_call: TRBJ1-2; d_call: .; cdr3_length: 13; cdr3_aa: CSVETGFPYGYTF; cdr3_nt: TGCAGCGTTGAGACGGGGTTTCCCTATGGCTACACCTTC
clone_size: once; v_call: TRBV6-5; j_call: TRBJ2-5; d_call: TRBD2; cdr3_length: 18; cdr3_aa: CASSYSRTSGRGQETQYF; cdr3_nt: TGTGCCAGCAGTTACTCTAGGACTAGCGGGAGAGGTCAAGAGACCCAGTACTTC
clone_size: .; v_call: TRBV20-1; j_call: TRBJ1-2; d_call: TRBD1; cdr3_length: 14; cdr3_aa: CSARASTGPYGYTF; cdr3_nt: TGCAGTGCTAGAGCCTCGACAGGGCCATATGGCTACACCTTC
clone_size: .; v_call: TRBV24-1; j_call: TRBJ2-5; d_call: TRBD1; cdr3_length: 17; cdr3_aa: CATSDFTDRGAGETQYF; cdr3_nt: TGTGCCACCAGTGATTTCACGGACAGGGGGGCTGGGGAGACCCAGTACTTC
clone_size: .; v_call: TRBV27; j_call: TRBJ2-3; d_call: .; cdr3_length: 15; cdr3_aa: CASSSGSPHTDTQYF; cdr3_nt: TGTGCCAGCAGTTCGGGAAGTCCTCACACAGATACGCAGTATTTT
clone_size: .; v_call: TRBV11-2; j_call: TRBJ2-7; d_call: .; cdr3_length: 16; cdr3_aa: CASSLGGAESSYEQYF; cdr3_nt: TGTGCCAGCAGCTTAGGGGGGGCGGAGAGCTCCTACGAGCAGTACTTC
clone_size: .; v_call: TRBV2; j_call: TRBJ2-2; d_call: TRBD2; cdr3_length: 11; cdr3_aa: CARGGAGELFF; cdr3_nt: TGTGCCCGCGGGGGGGCCGGGGAGCTGTTTTTT
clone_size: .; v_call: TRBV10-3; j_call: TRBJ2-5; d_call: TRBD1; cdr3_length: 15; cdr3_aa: CAISAGDRPRETQYF; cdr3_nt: TGTGCCATCAGTGCGGGGGACAGGCCTCGGGAGACCCAGTACTTC
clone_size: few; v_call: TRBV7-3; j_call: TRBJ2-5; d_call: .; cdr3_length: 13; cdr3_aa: CASSPPGRETQYF; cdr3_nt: TGTGCCAGCAGCCCGCCAGGGCGAGAGACCCAGTACTTC
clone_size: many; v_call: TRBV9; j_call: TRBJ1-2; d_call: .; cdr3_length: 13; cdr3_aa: CASSRANEYGYTF; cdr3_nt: TGTGCCAGCAGTAGAGCAAACGAATATGGCTACACCTTC
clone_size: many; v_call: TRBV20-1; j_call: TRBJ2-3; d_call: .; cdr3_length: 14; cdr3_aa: CSAKAGKGTDTQYF; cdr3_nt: TGCAGTGCTAAGGCGGGGAAAGGCACAGATACGCAGTATTTT
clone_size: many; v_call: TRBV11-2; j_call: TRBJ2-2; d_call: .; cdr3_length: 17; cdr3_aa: CASSLGYDRQNTGELFF; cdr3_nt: TGTGCCAGCAGCTTAGGGTACGATAGACAGAACACCGGGGAGCTGTTTTTT
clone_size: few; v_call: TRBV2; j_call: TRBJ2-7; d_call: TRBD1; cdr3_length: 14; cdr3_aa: CASRETGPSYEQYF; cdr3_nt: TGTGCCAGCAGAGAGACAGGGCCTTCCTACGAGCAGTACTTC
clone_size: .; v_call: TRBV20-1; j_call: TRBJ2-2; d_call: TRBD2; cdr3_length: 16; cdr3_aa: CSARVGLAGVDGELFF; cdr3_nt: TGCAGTGCTAGAGTGGGCCTAGCGGGGGTAGACGGGGAGCTGTTTTTT
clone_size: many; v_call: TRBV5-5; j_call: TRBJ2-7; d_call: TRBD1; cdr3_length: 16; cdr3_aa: CASRRGGTGIQREQYF; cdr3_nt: TGTGCCAGCCGACGTGGTGGGACAGGGATTCAAAGGGAGCAGTACTTC
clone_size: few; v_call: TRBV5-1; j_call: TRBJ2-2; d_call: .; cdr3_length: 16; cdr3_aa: CASSFGGGGHTGELFF; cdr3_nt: TGCGCCAGCAGCTTTGGTGGGGGGGGCCACACCGGGGAGCTGTTTTTT
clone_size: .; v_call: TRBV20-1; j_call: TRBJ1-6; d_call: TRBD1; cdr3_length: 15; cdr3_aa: CSARGTGVRNSPLHF; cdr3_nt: TGCAGTGCTAGAGGGACAGGCGTGAGGAATTCACCCCTCCACTTT
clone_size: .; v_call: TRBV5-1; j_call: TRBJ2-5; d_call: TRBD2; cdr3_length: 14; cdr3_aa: CASSSGLVGETQYF; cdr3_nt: TGCGCCAGCAGCTCGGGACTAGTTGGTGAGACCCAGTACTTC
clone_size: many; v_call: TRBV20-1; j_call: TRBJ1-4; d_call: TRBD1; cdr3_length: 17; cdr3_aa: CSAWGTGGTRTNEKLFF; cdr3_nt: TGCAGTGCCTGGGGAACAGGGGGCACCCGAACTAATGAAAAACTGTTTTTT
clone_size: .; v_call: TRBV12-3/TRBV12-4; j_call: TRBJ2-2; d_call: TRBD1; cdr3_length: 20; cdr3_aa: CASRMDRAFNLASNTGELFF; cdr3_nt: TGTGCCAGCAGGATGGACAGGGCCTTTAACCTTGCTTCAAACACCGGGGAGCTGTTTTTT
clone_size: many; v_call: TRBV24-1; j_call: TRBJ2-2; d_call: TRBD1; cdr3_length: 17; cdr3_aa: CATSDLGQGANTGELFF; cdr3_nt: TGTGCCACCAGTGATTTGGGACAGGGGGCGAACACCGGGGAGCTGTTTTTT
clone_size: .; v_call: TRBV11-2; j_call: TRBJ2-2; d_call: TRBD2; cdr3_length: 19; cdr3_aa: CASSSRGLAGGMDTGELFF; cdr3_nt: TGTGCCAGCAGCTCTAGGGGACTAGCGGGGGGGATGGACACCGGGGAGCTGTTTTTT
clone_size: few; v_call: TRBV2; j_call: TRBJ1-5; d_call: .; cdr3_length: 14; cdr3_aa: CASSGRVSNQPQHF; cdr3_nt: TGTGCCAGCTCGGGAAGGGTGAGCAATCAGCCCCAGCATTTT
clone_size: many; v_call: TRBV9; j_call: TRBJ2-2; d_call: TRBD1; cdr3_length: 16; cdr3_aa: CASRGGTGGQTGELFF; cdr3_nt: TGTGCCAGCAGAGGAGGGACAGGGGGTCAGACCGGGGAGCTGTTTTTT
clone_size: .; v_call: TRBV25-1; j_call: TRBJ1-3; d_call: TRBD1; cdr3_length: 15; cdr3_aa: CASSSDRGLGNTIYF; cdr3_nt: TGTGCCAGCAGTAGCGACAGGGGGCTTGGAAACACCATATATTTT
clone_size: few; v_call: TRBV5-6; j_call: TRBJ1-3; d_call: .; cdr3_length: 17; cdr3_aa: CASSFYDQGPSGNTIYF; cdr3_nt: TGTGCCAGCAGCTTCTATGATCAGGGCCCCTCTGGAAACACCATATATTTT
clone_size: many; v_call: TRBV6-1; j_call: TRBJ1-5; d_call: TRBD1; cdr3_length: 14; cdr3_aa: CASSRTGMNQPQHF; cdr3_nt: TGTGCCAGCAGTAGGACAGGCATGAATCAGCCCCAGCATTTT
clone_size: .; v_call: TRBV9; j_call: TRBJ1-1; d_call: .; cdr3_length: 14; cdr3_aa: CASSVGPRDTEAFF; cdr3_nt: TGTGCCAGCAGCGTAGGGCCAAGGGACACTGAAGCTTTCTTT
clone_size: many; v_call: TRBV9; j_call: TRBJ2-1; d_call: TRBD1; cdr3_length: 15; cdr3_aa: CASSVDRGLYNEQFF; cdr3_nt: TGTGCCAGCAGCGTGGACAGGGGGCTTTACAATGAGCAGTTCTTC
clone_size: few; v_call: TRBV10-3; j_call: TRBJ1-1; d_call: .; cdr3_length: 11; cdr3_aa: CAISEDSEAFF; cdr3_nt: TGTGCCATCAGTGAGGACAGCGAAGCTTTCTTT
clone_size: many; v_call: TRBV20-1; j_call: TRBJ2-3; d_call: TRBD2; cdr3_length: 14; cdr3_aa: CSARGGGARDTQYF; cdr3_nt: TGCAGTGCTAGAGGCGGGGGGGCGCGAGATACGCAGTATTTT
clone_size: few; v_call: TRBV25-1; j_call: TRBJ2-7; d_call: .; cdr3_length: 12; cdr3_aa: CASSEFNLDRYF; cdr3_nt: TGTGCCAGCAGTGAATTCAACCTAGACCGGTACTTC
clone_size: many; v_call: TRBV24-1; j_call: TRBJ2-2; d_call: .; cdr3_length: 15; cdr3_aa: CATRRGTANTGELFF; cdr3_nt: TGTGCCACCCGGCGCGGGACAGCGAACACCGGGGAGCTGTTTTTT
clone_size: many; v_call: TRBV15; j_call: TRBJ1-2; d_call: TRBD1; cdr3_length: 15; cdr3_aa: CATSRAGGGTIGYTF; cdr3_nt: TGTGCCACCAGCAGAGCAGGGGGAGGGACCATAGGCTACACCTTC
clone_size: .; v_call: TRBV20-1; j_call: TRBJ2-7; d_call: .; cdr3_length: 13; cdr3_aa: CSARQGRSYEQYF; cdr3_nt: TGCAGTGCTAGACAGGGGAGATCCTACGAGCAGTACTTC
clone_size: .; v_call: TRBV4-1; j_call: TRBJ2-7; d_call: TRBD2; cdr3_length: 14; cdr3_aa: CASSQEGLASEQYF; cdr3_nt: TGCGCCAGCAGCCAGGAGGGACTAGCAAGTGAGCAGTACTTC
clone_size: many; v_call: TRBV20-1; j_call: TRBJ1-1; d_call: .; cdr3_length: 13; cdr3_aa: CSARRQGDTEAFF; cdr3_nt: TGCAGTGCTAGAAGGCAGGGAGACACTGAAGCTTTCTTT
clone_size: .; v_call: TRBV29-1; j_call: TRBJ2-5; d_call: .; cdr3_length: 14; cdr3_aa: CSVPIIGTRETQYF; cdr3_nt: TGCAGCGTTCCTATCATTGGGACAAGGGAGACCCAGTACTTC
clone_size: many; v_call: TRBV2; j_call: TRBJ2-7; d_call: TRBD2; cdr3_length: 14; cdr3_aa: CASSDTGLVGEQYF; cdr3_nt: TGTGCCAGCAGTGATACCGGACTAGTGGGCGAGCAGTACTTC
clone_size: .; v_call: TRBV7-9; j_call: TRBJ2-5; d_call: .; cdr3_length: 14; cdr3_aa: CASSLGREQETQYF; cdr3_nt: TGTGCCAGCAGCTTAGGCCGCGAACAAGAGACCCAGTACTTC
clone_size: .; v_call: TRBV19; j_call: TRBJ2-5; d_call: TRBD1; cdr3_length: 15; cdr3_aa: CASSIWRQGQETQYF; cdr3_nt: TGTGCCAGTAGTATTTGGAGACAGGGGCAAGAGACCCAGTACTTC
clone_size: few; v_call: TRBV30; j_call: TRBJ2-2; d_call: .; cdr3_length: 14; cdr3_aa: CAWKAGPNTGELFF; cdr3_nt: TGTGCCTGGAAGGCCGGGCCGAACACCGGGGAGCTGTTTTTT
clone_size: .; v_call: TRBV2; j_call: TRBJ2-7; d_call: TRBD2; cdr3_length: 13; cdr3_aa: CASRREPSYEQYF; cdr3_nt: TGTGCCAGCAGGCGGGAGCCCTCCTACGAGCAGTACTTC
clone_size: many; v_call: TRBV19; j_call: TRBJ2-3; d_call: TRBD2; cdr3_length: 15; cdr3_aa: CASRLAGLYTDTQYF; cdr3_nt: TGTGCCAGTAGACTAGCGGGGCTTTACACAGATACGCAGTATTTT
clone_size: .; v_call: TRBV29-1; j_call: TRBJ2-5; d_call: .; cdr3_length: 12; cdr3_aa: CSVAQKSETQYF; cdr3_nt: TGCAGCGTTGCACAAAAGAGTGAGACCCAGTACTTC
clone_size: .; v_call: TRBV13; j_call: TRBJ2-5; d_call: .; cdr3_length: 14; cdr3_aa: CASSLRASVETQYF; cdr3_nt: TGTGCCAGCAGCCTCCGGGCCAGCGTAGAGACCCAGTACTTC
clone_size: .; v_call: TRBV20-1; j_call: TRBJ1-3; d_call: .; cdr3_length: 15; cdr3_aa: CSASSIASSGNTIYF; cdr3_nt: TGCAGTGCTAGTTCAATTGCCAGCTCTGGAAACACCATATATTTT
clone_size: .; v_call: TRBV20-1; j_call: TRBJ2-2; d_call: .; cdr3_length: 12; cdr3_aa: CSASKNTGELFF; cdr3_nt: TGCAGTGCTTCAAAGAACACCGGGGAGCTGTTTTTT
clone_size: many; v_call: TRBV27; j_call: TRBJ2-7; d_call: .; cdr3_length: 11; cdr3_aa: CASRTRYEQYF; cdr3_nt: TGTGCCAGCAGGACTCGTTACGAGCAGTACTTC
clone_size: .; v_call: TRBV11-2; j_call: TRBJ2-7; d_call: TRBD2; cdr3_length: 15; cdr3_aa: CASSTPGGGASEQYF; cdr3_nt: TGTGCCAGCAGCACCCCGGGCGGGGGGGCTAGCGAGCAGTACTTC
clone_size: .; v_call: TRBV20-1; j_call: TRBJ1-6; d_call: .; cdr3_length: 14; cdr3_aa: CSARRGPSNSPLHF; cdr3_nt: TGCAGTGCTAGAAGAGGGCCGTCCAATTCACCCCTCCACTTT
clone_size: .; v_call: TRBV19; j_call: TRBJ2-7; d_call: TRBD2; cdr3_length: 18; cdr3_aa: CATAPGLAAHSISYEQYF; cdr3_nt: TGTGCCACCGCACCGGGACTAGCGGCCCATTCGATCTCCTACGAGCAGTACTTC
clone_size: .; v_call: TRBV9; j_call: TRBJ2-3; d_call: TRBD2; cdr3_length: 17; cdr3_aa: CASSASRWLAGTDTQYF; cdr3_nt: TGTGCCAGCAGCGCCTCTCGATGGCTAGCGGGGACAGATACGCAGTATTTT
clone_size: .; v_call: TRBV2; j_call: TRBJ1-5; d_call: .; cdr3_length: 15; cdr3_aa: CASSFAGVGYQPQHF; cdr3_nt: TGTGCCAGCAGTTTTGCGGGGGTCGGTTATCAGCCCCAGCATTTT
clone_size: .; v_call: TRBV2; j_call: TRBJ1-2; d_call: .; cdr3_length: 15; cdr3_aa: CASSDFWGGYYGYTF; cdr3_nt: TGTGCCAGCAGTGATTTTTGGGGAGGTTATTATGGCTACACCTTC
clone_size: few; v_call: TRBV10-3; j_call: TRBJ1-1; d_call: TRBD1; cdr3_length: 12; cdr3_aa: CATGQKNTEAFF; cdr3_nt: TGTGCCACGGGACAGAAAAACACTGAAGCTTTCTTT
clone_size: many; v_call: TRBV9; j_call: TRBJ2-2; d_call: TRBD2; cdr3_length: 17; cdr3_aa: CASSVDSGRLSSGELFF; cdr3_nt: TGTGCCAGCAGCGTAGATAGCGGGAGGTTGTCGTCGGGGGAGCTGTTTTTT
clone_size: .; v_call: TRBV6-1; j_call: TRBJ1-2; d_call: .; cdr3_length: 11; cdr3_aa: CASSANYGYTF; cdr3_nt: TGTGCCAGCAGCGCTAACTATGGCTACACCTTC